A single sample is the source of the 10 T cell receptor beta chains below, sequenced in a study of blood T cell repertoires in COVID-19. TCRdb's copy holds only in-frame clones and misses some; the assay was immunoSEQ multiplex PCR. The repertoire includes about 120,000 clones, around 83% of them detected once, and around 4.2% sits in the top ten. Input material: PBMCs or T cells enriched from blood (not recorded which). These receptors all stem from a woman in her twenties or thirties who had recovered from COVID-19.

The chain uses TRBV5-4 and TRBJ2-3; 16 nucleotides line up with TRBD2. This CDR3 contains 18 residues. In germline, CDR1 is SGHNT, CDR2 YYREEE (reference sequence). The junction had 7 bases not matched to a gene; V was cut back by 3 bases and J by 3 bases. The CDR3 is CASSSLGTSGRGTDTQYF. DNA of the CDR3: TGTGCCAGCAGCTCACTAGGGACTAGCGGGAGGGGGACAGATACGCAGTATTTT.

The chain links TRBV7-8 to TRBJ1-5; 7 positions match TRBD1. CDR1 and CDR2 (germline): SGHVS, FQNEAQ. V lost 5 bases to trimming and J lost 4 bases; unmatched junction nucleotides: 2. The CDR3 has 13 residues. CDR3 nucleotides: TGTGCCAGCAGCCGGGACAGAAATCAGCCCCAGCATTTT. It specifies CASSRDRNQPQHF. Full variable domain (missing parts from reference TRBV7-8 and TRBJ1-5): GAGVSQSPRYKVAKRGQDVALRCDPISGHVSLFWYQQALGQGPEFLTYFQNEAQLDKSGLPSDRFFAERPEGSVSTLKIQRTQQEDSAVYLCASSRDRNQPQHFGDGTRLSIL.

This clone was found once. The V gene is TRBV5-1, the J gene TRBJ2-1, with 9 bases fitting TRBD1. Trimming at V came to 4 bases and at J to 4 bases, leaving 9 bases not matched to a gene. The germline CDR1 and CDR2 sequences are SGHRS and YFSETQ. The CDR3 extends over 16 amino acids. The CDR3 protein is CASSDTGGAKYNEQFF. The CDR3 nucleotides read TGCGCCAGCAGCGACACAGGGGGCGCGAAATACAATGAGCAGTTCTTC.

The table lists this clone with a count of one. Here the CDR3 reads CARSHRVRETQYF. CDR3 nucleotide sequence: TGTGCCCGATCTCACAGGGTTCGAGAGACCCAGTACTTC. This chain connects TRBV30 to TRBJ2-5, with D perhaps TRBD1 (6 bases). Deletions cut 8 bases from V and 4 bases from J, with 17 bases between. This CDR3 comprises 13 residues. Germline V gene data show CDR1 as GTSNPN and CDR2 as SVGIG (reference sequence).

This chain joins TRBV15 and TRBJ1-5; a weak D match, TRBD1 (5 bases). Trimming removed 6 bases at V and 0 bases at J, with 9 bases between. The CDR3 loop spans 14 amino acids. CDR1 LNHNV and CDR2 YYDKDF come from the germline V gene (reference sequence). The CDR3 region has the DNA TGTGCCACCAGGGAAAGGGGTAGCAATCAGCCCCAGCATTTT. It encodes CATRERGSNQPQHF. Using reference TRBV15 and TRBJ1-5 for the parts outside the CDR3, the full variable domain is DAMVIQNPRYQVTQFGKPVTLSCSQTLNHNVMYWYQQKSSQAPKLLFHYYDKDFNNEADTPDNFQSRRPNTSFCFLDIRSPGLGDTAMYLCATRERGSNQPQHFGDGTRLSIL.

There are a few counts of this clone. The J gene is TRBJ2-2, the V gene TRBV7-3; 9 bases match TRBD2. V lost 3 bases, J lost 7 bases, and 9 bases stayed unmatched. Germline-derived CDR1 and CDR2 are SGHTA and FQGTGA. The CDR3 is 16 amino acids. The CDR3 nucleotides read TGTGCCAGCAGCTTGGTAGCGGGAGTCTCTGTCGGGGAGCTGTTTTTT. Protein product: CASSLVAGVSVGELFF. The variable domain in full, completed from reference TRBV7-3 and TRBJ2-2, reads GAGVSQTPSNKVTEKGKYVELRCDPISGHTALYWYRQSLGQGPEFLIYFQGTGAADDSGLPNDRFFAVRPEGSVSTLKIQRTERGDSAVYLCASSLVAGVSVGELFFGEGSRLTVL.

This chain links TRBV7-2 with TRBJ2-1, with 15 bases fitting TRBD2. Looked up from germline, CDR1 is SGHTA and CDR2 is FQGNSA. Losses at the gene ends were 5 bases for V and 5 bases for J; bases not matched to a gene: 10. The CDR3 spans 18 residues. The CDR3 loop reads CASSRTSGRARENNEQFF. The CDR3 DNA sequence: TGTGCCAGCAGCCGGACTAGCGGGAGGGCTAGGGAGAACAATGAGCAGTTCTTC. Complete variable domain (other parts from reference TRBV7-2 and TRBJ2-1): GAGVSQSPSNKVTEKGKDVELRCDPISGHTALYWYRQSLGQGLEFLIYFQGNSAPDKSGLPSDRFSAERTGGSVSTLTIQRTQQEDSAVYLCASSRTSGRARENNEQFFGPGTRLTVL.

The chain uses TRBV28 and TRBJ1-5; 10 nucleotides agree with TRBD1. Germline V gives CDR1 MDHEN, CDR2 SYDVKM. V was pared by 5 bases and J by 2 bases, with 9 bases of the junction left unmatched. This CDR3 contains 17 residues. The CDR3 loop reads CASSRQGARVGNQPQHF. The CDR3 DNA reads TGTGCCAGCAGTAGACAGGGGGCTAGGGTGGGCAATCAGCCCCAGCATTTT. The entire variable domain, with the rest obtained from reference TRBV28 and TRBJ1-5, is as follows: DVKVTQSSRYLVKRTGEKVFLECVQDMDHENMFWYRQDPGLGLRLIYFSYDVKMKEKGDIPEGYSVSREKKERFSLILESASTNQTSMYLCASSRQGARVGNQPQHFGDGTRLSIL.

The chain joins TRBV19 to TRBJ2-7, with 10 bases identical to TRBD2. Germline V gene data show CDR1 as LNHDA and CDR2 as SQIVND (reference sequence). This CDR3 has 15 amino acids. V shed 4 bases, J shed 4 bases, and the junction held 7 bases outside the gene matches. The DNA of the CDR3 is TGTGCCAGTAGTACAAGCGGGAGGGCCGGGTACGAGCAGTACTTC. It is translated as CASSTSGRAGYEQYF.

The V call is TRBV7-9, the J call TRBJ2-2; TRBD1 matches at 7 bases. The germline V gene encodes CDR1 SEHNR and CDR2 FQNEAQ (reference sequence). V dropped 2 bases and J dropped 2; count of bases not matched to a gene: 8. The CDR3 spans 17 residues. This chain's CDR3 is CASSLWFGTANTGELFF. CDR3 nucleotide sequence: TGTGCCAGCAGCTTATGGTTCGGGACAGCAAACACCGGGGAGCTGTTTTTT.